The 12 T cell receptor beta chains below come from one sample, sequenced in a study of blood T cell repertoires in COVID-19. The repertoire was sequenced with immunoSEQ multiplex PCR; TCRdb's copy has only in-frame clones and lacks some. Of some 130,000 clones in the sample, roughly 80% were seen once. Sequencing input: peripheral blood. These receptors were taken from a woman older than 75 with acute or convalescent COVID-19.

The J gene is TRBJ1-5, the V gene TRBV19; TRBD1 matches at 12 bases. The CDR3 extends over 15 amino acids. The V gene end was trimmed by 10 bases and the J gene end by 3 bases; junction bases not matched to a gene: 7. Germline V gene lookup returns CDR1 LNHDA and CDR2 SQIVND (reference sequence). The CDR3 DNA sequence: TGTGCCACTTCGGGGACAGGGGGCTCCAATCAGCCCCAGCATTTT. It specifies CATSGTGGSNQPQHF.

The chain uses TRBV19 and TRBJ2-1; 8 bases fit TRBD1. The germline V gene encodes CDR1 LNHDA and CDR2 SQIVND (reference sequence). The CDR3 loop spans 15 amino acids. Trimming at V came to 0 bases and at J to 8 bases, leaving 6 bases not matched to a gene. The CDR3 protein is CASSIEGRGRDEQFF. CDR3 nucleotide sequence: TGTGCCAGTAGTATAGAAGGCAGGGGGCGGGATGAGCAGTTCTTC.

The rearrangement uses TRBV27 and TRBJ2-3; 12 bases agree with TRBD2. Looked up from germline, CDR1 is MNHEY and CDR2 is SMNVEV (reference sequence). The junction had 12 bases not matched to a gene; V was cut back by 5 bases and J by 0 bases. The CDR3 is made up of 19 amino acids. CDR3 in DNA: TGTGCCAGCAGTGCGCACATTCTCGGGACTAGCGGGAGCACAGATACGCAGTATTTT. It is translated as CASSAHILGTSGSTDTQYF.

The chain is built from TRBV9 and TRBJ2-3; D unresolved. The germline gives CDR1 SGDLS, CDR2 YYNGEE. CDR3 length equals 15 residues. V was trimmed by 2 bases and J by 0 bases, leaving 10 bases between them. This chain's CDR3 is CASSVQALSTDTQYF. The CDR3 nucleotides read TGTGCCAGCAGCGTTCAGGCACTGAGCACAGATACGCAGTATTTT.

This clone was counted between two and nine times. This chain links TRBV3-1 (or the pseudogene TRBV3-2) with TRBJ1-5; D call uncertain. V gave up 5 bases and J gave up 2 bases, with 7 bases separating them. CDR1 is LGHDT, CDR2 YNNKEL, per germline (reference sequence). This CDR3 is built from 13 residues. In nucleotides, the CDR3 is TGTGCCAGCAGCTCAATTGGCAATCAGCCCCAGCATTTT. As protein: CASSSIGNQPQHF.

This chain joins TRBV5-6 and TRBJ2-7; D not resolved. The CDR3 has 11 amino acids. V was shortened by 7 bases and J by 5 bases, with 10 bases between the two germline ends. Germline CDR1 SGHDT, CDR2 YYEEEE. The CDR3 nucleotides read TGTGCCAGCGGCGGATGGGACGAGCAGTACTTC. Amino acids: CASGGWDEQYF.

The chain uses TRBV4-3 and TRBJ1-6; D is possibly TRBD1 (6 bases). The ends were cut back, 0 bases at V and 9 bases at J, with 12 bases in the middle. Looked up from germline, CDR1 is LGHNA and CDR2 is YSLEER. The CDR3 is 15 residues long. The CDR3 spells CASSQDPGAFSPLHF. The CDR3 DNA reads as TGCGCCAGCAGCCAAGATCCAGGGGCGTTTTCACCCCTCCACTTT.

V is TRBV7-9 and J is TRBJ1-2; D is perhaps TRBD1 (6 bases). CDR3 length: 14 amino acids. Germline CDR1 reads SEHNR; CDR2 reads FQNEAQ (reference sequence). The V end lost 5 bases, the J end lost 2 bases, and 12 bases lay between the germline ends. In DNA, the CDR3 is TGTGCCAGCAGCACCCCGACAGGCAACTATGGCTACACCTTC. Translation: CASSTPTGNYGYTF.

The chain joins TRBV19 to TRBJ1-4; 7 bases align to TRBD1. The CDR3 totals 15 residues. Per germline, CDR1 LNHDA and CDR2 SQIVND (reference sequence). The V segment lost 5 bases and the J segment 5 bases; nucleotides outside the gene matches: 8. CDR3 DNA sequence: TGTGCCAGTAGTGGGAGACAGGGTGGAAATGAAAAACTGTTTTTT. It encodes CASSGRQGGNEKLFF.

The CDR3 region is CASSIRLAGGDEQFF. The DNA for the CDR3 is TGTGCCAGTAGTATACGACTAGCGGGAGGAGATGAGCAGTTCTTC. The chain links TRBV19 to TRBJ2-1; 13 bases match TRBD2. The trim removed 2 bases at V and 8 bases at J, leaving 3 bases unmatched. There are 15 residues in the CDR3. Germline CDR1 LNHDA, CDR2 SQIVND (reference sequence).

The J gene is TRBJ2-5, the V gene TRBV5-6, with D unclear. V dropped 0 bases and J dropped 1 base, with 10 bases sitting between them. Germline CDR1 and CDR2: SGHDT and YYEEEE. The CDR3 spans 15 residues. DNA of the CDR3: TGTGCCAGCAGCTTGGCCCCCCTCGGCCAAGAGACCCAGTACTTC. Protein sequence: CASSLAPLGQETQYF.

This chain links TRBV5-1 with TRBJ1-2, with 7 bases that match TRBD1. This CDR3 is 13 amino acids long. J lost 3 bases, V lost 2 bases, and 1 base had no gene match. Germline V gene data show CDR1 as SGHRS and CDR2 as YFSETQ. For the CDR3, the DNA is TGCGCCAGCAGCTTCGACAGGGACTATGGCTACACCTTC. It specifies CASSFDRDYGYTF.